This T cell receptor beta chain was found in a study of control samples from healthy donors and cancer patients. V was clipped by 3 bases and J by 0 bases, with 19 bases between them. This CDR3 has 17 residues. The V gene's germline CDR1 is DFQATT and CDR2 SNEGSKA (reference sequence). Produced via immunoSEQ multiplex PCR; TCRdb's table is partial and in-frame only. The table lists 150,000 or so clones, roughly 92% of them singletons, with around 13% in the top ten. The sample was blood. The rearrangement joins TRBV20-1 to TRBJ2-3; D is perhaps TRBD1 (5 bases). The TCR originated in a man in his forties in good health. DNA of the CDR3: TGCAGTGCTAGTGTGCAGGGCAGTATCTCTAGCACAGATACGCAGTATTTT. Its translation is CSASVQGSISSTDTQYF.